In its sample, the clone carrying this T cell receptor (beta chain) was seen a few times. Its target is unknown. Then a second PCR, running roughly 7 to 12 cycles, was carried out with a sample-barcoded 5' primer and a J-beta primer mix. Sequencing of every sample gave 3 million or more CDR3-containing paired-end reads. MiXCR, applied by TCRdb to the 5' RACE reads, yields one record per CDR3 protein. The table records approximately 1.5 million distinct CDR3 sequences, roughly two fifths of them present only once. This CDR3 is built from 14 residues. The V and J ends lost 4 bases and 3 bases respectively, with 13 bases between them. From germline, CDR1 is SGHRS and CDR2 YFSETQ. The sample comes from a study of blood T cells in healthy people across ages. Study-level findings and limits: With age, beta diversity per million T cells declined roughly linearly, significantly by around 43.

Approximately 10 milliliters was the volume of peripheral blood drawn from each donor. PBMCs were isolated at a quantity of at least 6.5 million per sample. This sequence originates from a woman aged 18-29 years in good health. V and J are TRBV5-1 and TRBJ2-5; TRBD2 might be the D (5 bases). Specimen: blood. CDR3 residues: CASSPGNFEETQYF. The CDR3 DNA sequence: TGCGCCAGCAGCCCGGGGAACTTCGAAGAGACCCAGTACTTC.